This TCR beta chain is from a study of blood T cell repertoires in COVID-19. Those who participated ranged in age from 18 to 89 years and resided in 24 US areas. The method was immunoSEQ multiplex PCR; TCRdb's version includes in-frame clones alone and lacks a portion of them. In the table there are over 150,000 clones, roughly 85% of which are singletons. Germline-derived CDR1 and CDR2 are SGDLS and YYNGEE. This CDR3 has 13 amino acids. V dropped 4 bases and J dropped 8; count of bases not matched to a gene: 7. V is TRBV9 and J is TRBJ1-2; 8 nucleotides agree with TRBD1. This clonotype was obtained from a middle-aged man who had recovered from COVID-19. The sample consisted of PBMCs or T cells enriched from blood (not recorded which). The CDR3 here is CASSFTTGEGYTF. The CDR3 DNA reads as TGTGCCAGCAGCTTTACGACAGGGGAGGGCTACACCTTC.